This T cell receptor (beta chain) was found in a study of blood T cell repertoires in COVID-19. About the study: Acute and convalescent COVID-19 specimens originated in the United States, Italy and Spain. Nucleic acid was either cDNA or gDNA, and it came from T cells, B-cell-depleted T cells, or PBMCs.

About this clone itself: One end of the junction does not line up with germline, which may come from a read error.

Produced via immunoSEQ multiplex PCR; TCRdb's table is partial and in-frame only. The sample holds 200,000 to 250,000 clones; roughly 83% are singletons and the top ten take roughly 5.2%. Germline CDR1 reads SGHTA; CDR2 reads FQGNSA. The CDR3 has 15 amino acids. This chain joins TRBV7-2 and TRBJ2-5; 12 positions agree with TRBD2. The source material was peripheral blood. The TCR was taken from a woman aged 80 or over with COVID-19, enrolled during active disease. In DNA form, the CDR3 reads TGTGCCTGCAGCCCTAGCGGGGGGGTAGGAGAGACCCAGTACTTC. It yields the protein CACSPSGGVGETQYF.